This passage covers 18 T cell receptor beta chains from one sample sequenced in a study of CXCR3-negative and CXCR3-positive naive CD8 T cells. Study-level results: CXCR3-positive naive cells carried more hydrophobic TRB CDR3s than CXCR3-negative naive cells did.

For these receptors, no antigen is known. The method, 5' RACE with UMI labels, was used to prepare the TRB cDNA libraries. One entry per CDR3 protein, without DNA, is what TCRdb gives after re-calling the 5' RACE reads. The specimen's table records around 88,000 distinct CDR3 sequences. Sequenced input: naive CXCR3+ CD8+ T cells from blood. Regarding subset: CD45RO-CCR7+CD27+CD95- naive CD8+ T cells expressing CXCR3 (TNR3+). These receptor sequences come from a human donor in good health. Some clones in this sample may be carry-over from other donors' samples.

This sequence joins TRBV19 and TRBJ2-1; the TCRdb D gene call, TRBD1, has no DNA to confirm it. Germline V lookup: CDR1 LNHDA, CDR2 SQIVND (reference sequence). This CDR3 has 15 amino acids. The CDR3 sequence is CASTPWDRGSDEQFF.

This chain joins TRBV4-1 and TRBJ2-7; the TCRdb D gene call, TRBD1, has no DNA to confirm it. CDR1 is MGHRA and CDR2 is YSYEKL in the germline V gene. This CDR3 comprises 16 residues. CDR3 sequence: CASSQDWATSTYEQYF.

The chain employs TRBV20-1 and TRBJ2-5; the TRBD2 assignment by TCRdb is unverifiable without DNA. The CDR3 is 18 residues long. Germline V gives CDR1 DFQATT, CDR2 SNEGSKA (reference sequence). This CDR3 reads CSARAYLAGDQFQETQYF.

The chain has TRBV7-3 and TRBJ2-2; TCRdb names TRBD2, which stays unverified in the absence of DNA. This CDR3 comprises 17 residues. CDR1 is SGHTA, CDR2 FQGTGA, per germline. The CDR3 loop reads CASSQLAGGKYTGELFF.

V is TRBV2 and J is TRBJ2-1. Germline assignment: CDR1 SNHLY and CDR2 FYNNEI. This CDR3 is 15 amino acids long. This CDR3 is CASSESTDIRDEQFF.

CDR3 sequence reads: CASSYPGGNQETQYF. This chain links TRBV12-3 or TRBV12-4 with TRBJ2-5; TCRdb names TRBD1, which stays unverified in the absence of DNA. The CDR3 totals 15 residues.

The rearrangement links TRBV19 to TRBJ2-1. The CDR3 runs to 15 residues. Germline V gene lookup returns CDR1 LNHDA and CDR2 SQIVND (reference sequence). The CDR3 spells CASSTDGEAYNEQFF.

V is TRBV10-3 and J is TRBJ1-1. This CDR3 comprises 14 residues. Germline assignment: CDR1 ENHRY and CDR2 SYGVKD. This CDR3 is CAISEAEQYTEAFF.

The chain carries TRBV6-2 or TRBV6-3 and TRBJ2-7; TCRdb returns TRBD1, unconfirmable since there is no DNA. This CDR3 is built from 14 residues. Germline V lookup: CDR1 MNHEY, CDR2 SVGEGT. CDR3 sequence: CASSWAGAAYEQYF.

The V call is TRBV29-1, the J call TRBJ2-2; there is no DNA to check the TCRdb D call of TRBD2. The CDR3 sequence is 17 residues long. The germline CDR1 and CDR2 sequences are SQVTM and ANQGSEA. CDR3 amino acids: CSVEALVGGFGTGELFF.

The genes are TRBV6-6 and TRBJ2-7; TCRdb's D call of TRBD1 is untestable without DNA. This CDR3 is built from 11 residues. The germline V gene has CDR1 MNHNY and CDR2 SVGAGI (reference sequence). CDR3 residues: CASIGHYEQYF.

The chain carries TRBV7-9 and TRBJ2-4; TCRdb names TRBD1, which stays unverified in the absence of DNA. Germline V CDR1 and CDR2: SEHNR, FQNEAQ (reference sequence). CDR3 length: 14 amino acids. The CDR3 sequence is CASSSWTRENIQYF.

This chain joins TRBV27 and TRBJ2-7; TCRdb returns TRBD1, unconfirmable since there is no DNA. The CDR3 is made up of 13 amino acids. The germline CDR1 and CDR2 sequences are MNHEY and SMNVEV (reference sequence). Here the CDR3 reads CASSTGRTYEQYF.

V usage is TRBV30 and J usage is TRBJ2-5; the TCRdb D gene call, TRBD1, has no DNA to confirm it. Germline V CDR1 and CDR2: GTSNPN, SVGIG (reference sequence). The CDR3 covers 15 residues. CDR3 sequence: CAWRVMGGGRETQYF.

The V and J genes are TRBV27 and TRBJ2-7; TCRdb's assignment of TRBD1 cannot be checked, as there is no DNA. The CDR3 contains 16 residues. Germline assignment: CDR1 MNHEY and CDR2 SMNVEV (reference sequence). CDR3 protein: CASSLSSGTGFYEQYF.

This chain's CDR3 is CASSHEGQYTDTQYF. The V gene is TRBV4-1, the J gene TRBJ2-3; TCRdb returns TRBD2, unconfirmable since there is no DNA. This CDR3 has 15 residues. The germline V gene has CDR1 MGHRA and CDR2 YSYEKL.

The chain is built from TRBV12-3 or TRBV12-4 and TRBJ1-5; TCRdb designates TRBD1, a call that cannot be tested without DNA. CDR3 size: 17 residues. This CDR3 reads CASSLAAGQLSNQPQHF.

The chain links TRBV14 to TRBJ1-5; TCRdb designates TRBD1, a call that cannot be tested without DNA. The CDR3 contains 15 residues. The germline V gene encodes CDR1 SGHDN and CDR2 FVKESK. The CDR3 sequence is CASRQGQGARQPQHF.